This T cell receptor (beta chain) was sequenced in a study of cytomegalovirus exposure and HLA in healthy donors. Study-level findings and limits: As confirmed in vitro, three CMV-associated chains were specific for CMV antigens.

The germline CDR1 and CDR2 sequences are SGHDT and YYEEEE. V was pared by 4 bases and J by 5 bases, with 17 bases of the junction left unmatched. This CDR3 comprises 17 residues. A word on this clone: The antigen remains unidentified.

PCR employed 60 Vbeta and 13 Jbeta primers. Using immunoSEQ multiplex PCR, the repertoire was profiled, and TCRdb retains in-frame clones only, with some absent. The repertoire holds 70,000 to 100,000 clones, with 67% as singletons. The J gene is TRBJ2-7, the V gene TRBV5-6; 8 bases fit TRBD1. Sequencing input: PBMCs. This clonotype was obtained from a woman aged 50 to 60 in good health and CMV-seropositive. CDR3 protein: CASSALLPGQVAHEQYF. CDR3 sequence (DNA): TGTGCCAGCAGCGCATTACTCCCGGGACAGGTCGCTCACGAGCAGTACTTC.